This T cell receptor (beta chain) was obtained from a study of cytomegalovirus exposure and HLA in healthy donors. Looking at the study overall: Among the 300 to 450 genotyped donors, more than 70% were placed in the Caucasian-associated ancestry cluster.

In this sample, this clone turned up a few times. What it binds is not known. The PCR made use of 60 Vbeta and 13 Jbeta primers. Libraries were prepared by immunoSEQ multiplex PCR; TCRdb keeps only in-frame clonotypes and omits some of them. The sample includes 100,000 to 150,000 clones, about 78% seen only once; the top ten take 3% to 4.5%. Whole-study results and caveats: The study found most TCR sequences rare, yet found some public TCRs in many donors. The classifier, whose performance was assessed in both the original and validation cohorts, reportedly diagnosed cytomegalovirus status with high specificity and sensitivity.

The sequenced material came from PBMCs. This sequence originates from a man younger than 40 in good health and CMV-seronegative.

CDR3 protein: CASSLQRNTIYF. CDR3 coding DNA: TGTGCCAGTAGTCTACAGCGAAACACCATATATTTT. The chain recombines TRBV19 with TRBJ1-3; D not certain. This CDR3 region has 12 residues. V was trimmed by 5 bases and J by 5 bases, leaving 7 bases between them. Germline V lookup: CDR1 LNHDA, CDR2 SQIVND (reference sequence).